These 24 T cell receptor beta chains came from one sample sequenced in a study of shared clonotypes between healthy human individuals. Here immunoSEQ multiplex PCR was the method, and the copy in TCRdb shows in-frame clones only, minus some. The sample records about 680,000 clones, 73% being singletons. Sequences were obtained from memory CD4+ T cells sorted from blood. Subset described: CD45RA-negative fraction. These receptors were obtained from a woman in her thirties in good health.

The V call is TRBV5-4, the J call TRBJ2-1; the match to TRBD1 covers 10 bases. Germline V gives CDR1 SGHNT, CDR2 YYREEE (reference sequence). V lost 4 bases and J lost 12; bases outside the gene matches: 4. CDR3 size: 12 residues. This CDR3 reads CASSRDRGRQFF. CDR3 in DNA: TGTGCCAGCAGCCGAGACAGGGGGCGGCAGTTCTTC. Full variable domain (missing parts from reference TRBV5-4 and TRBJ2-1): ETGVTQSPTHLIKTRGQQVTLRCSSQSGHNTVSWYQQALGQGPQFIFQYYREEENGRGNFPPRFSGLQFPNYSSELNVNALELDDSALYLCASSRDRGRQFFGPGTRLTVL.

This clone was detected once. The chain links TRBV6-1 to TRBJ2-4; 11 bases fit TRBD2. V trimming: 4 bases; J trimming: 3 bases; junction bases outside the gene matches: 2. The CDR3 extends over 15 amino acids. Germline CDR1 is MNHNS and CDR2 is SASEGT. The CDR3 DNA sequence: TGTGCCAGCAGTGGGGGGACTAGCGGCAAAAACATTCAGTACTTC. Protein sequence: CASSGGTSGKNIQYF.

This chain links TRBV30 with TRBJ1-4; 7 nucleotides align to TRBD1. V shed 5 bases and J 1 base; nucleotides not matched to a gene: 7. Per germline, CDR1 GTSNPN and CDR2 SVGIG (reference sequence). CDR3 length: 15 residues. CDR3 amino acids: CAWETGSGTNEKLFF. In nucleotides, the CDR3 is TGTGCCTGGGAGACAGGGAGTGGAACTAATGAAAAACTGTTTTTT.

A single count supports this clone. Here the CDR3 DNA reads TGTGCCAGTAGTCCGCGGGAGCCCCTACAGTACTTC. This sequence encodes CASSPREPLQYF. The chain is built from TRBV19 and TRBJ2-7; 7 bases align to TRBD2. The CDR3 loop spans 12 amino acids. Looked up from germline, CDR1 is LNHDA and CDR2 is SQIVND (reference sequence). The V and J ends lost 5 bases and 10 bases, in that order; junction bases with no gene match: 8.

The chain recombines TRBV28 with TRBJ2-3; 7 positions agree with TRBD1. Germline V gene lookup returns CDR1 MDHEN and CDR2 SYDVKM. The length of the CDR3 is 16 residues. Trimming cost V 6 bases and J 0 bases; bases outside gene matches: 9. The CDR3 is CASRESGTASTDTQYF. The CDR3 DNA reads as TGTGCCAGCAGAGAATCAGGGACAGCTAGCACAGATACGCAGTATTTT.

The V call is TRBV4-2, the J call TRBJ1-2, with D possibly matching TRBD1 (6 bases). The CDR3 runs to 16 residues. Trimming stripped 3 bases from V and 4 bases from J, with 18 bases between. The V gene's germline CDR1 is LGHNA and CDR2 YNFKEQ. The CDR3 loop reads CASSQGSGGLGYGYTF. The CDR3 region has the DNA TGTGCCAGCAGCCAGGGGAGCGGGGGGCTAGGCTATGGCTACACCTTC.

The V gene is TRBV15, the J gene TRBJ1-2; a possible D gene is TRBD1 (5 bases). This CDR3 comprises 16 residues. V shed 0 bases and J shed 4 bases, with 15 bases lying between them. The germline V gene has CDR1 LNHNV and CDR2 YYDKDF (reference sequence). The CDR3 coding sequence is TGTGCCACCAGCAGAGATCCCCAGACAGCCAGCTATGGCTACACCTTC. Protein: CATSRDPQTASYGYTF.

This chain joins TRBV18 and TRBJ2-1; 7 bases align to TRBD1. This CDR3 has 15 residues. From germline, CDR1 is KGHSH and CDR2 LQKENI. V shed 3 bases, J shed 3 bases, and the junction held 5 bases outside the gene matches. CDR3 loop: CASSPSQGDYNEQFF. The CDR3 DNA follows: TGTGCCAGCTCACCTAGCCAGGGGGACTACAATGAGCAGTTCTTC.

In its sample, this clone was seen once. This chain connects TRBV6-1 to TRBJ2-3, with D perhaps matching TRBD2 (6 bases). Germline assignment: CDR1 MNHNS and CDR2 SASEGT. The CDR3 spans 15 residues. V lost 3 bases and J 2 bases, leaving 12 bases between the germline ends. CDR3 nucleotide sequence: TGTGCCAGCAGTGAGGTTCTAGCGATCACAGATACGCAGTATTTT. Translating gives CASSEVLAITDTQYF.

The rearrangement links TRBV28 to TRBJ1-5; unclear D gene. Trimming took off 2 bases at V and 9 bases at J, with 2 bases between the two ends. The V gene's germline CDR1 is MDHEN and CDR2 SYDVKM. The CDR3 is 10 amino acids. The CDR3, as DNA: TGTGCCAGCAGTTTAAGGCCCCAGCATTTT. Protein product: CASSLRPQHF.

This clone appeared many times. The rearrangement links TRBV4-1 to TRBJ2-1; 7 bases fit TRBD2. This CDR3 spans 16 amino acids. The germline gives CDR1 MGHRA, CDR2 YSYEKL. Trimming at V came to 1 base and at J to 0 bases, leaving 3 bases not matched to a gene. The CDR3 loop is CASSQGGGSSYNEQFF. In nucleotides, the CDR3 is TGCGCCAGCAGCCAAGGGGGAGGGAGCTCCTACAATGAGCAGTTCTTC.

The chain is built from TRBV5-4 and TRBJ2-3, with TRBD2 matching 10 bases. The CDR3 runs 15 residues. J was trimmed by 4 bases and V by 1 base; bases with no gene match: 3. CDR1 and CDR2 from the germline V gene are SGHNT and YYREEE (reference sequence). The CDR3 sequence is CASSLLAGAPDTQYF. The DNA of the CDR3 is TGTGCCAGCAGCTTGCTAGCGGGAGCACCAGATACGCAGTATTTT.

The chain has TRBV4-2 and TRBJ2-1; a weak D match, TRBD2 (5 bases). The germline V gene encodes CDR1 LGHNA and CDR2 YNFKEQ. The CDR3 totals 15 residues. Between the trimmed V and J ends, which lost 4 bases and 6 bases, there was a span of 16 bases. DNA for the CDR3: TGTGCCAGCAGCCCCCTAAGTGGTCGGGGCAATGAGCAGTTCTTC. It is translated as CASSPLSGRGNEQFF.

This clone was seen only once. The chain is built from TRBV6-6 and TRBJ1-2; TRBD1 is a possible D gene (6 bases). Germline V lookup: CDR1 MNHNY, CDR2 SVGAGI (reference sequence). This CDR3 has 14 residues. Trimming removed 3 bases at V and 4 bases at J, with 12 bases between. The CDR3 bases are TGTGCCAGCAGTTATGGTACAGGGATCTATGGCTACACCTTC. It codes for CASSYGTGIYGYTF.

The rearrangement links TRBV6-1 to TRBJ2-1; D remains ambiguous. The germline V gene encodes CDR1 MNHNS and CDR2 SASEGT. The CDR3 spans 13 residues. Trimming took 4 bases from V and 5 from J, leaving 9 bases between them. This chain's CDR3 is CASSGFHDNEQFF. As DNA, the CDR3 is TGTGCCAGCAGTGGATTCCACGACAATGAGCAGTTCTTC.

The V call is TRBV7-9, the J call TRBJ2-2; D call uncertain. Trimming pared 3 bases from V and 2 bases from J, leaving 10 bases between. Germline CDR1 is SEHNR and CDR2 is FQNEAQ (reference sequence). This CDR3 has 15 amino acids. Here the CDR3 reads CASSFYSDNTGELFF. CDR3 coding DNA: TGTGCCAGCAGCTTCTACAGCGACAACACCGGGGAGCTGTTTTTT.

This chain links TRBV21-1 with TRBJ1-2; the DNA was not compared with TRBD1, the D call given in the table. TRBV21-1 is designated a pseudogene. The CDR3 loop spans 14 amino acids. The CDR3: CASSKGQGVYGYTF. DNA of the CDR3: TGTGCCAGCAGCAAGGGACAGGGGGTATATGGCTACACCTTC.

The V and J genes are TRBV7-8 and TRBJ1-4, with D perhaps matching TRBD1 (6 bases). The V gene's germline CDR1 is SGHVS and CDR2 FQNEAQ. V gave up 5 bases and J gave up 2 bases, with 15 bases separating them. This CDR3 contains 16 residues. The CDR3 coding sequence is TGTGCCAGCAGCCAAGTTCAGGGGCGGACTAATGAAAAACTGTTTTTT. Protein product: CASSQVQGRTNEKLFF.

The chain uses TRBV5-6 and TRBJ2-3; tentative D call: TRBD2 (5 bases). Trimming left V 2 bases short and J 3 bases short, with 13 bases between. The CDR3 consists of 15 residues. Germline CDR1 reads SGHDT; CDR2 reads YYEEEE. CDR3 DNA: TGTGCCAGCAGCTTTGGTAGAGGAGGTACAGATACGCAGTATTTT. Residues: CASSFGRGGTDTQYF.

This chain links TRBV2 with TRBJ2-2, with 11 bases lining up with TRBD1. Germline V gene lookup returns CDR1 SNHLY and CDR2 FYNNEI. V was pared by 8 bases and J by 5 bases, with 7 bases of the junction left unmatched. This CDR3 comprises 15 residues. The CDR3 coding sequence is TGTGCCAGCTTAGGACAGGGGGCGTGGACCGGGGAGCTGTTTTTT. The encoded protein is CASLGQGAWTGELFF.

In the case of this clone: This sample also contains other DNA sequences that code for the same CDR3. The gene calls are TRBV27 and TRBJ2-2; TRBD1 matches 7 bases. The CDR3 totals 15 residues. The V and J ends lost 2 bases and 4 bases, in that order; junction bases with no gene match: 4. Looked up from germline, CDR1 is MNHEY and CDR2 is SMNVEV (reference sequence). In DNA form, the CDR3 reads TGTGCCAGCAGTTTAAAGGCAGGGGGCACCGGGGAGCTGTTTTTT. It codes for CASSLKAGGTGELFF.

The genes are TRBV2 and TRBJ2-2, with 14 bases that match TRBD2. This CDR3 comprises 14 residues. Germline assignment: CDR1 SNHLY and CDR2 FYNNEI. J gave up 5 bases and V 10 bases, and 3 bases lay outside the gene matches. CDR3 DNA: TGTGCCACCGGGACTAGCGGGAGTACCGGGGAGCTGTTTTTT. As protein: CATGTSGSTGELFF.

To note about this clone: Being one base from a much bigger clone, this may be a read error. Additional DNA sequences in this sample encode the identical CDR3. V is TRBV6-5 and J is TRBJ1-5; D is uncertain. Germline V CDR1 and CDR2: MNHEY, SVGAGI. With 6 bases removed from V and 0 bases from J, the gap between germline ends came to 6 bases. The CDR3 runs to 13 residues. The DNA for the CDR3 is TGTGCCAGCAGACCCTATAGCAATCAGCCCCAGCATTTT. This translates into CASRPYSNQPQHF.

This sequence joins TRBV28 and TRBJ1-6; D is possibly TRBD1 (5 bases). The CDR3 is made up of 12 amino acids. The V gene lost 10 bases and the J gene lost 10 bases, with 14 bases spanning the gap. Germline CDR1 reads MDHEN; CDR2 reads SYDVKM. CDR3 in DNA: TGTGCCACTAAGGGGACCCACTCACCCCTCCACTTT. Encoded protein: CATKGTHSPLHF.